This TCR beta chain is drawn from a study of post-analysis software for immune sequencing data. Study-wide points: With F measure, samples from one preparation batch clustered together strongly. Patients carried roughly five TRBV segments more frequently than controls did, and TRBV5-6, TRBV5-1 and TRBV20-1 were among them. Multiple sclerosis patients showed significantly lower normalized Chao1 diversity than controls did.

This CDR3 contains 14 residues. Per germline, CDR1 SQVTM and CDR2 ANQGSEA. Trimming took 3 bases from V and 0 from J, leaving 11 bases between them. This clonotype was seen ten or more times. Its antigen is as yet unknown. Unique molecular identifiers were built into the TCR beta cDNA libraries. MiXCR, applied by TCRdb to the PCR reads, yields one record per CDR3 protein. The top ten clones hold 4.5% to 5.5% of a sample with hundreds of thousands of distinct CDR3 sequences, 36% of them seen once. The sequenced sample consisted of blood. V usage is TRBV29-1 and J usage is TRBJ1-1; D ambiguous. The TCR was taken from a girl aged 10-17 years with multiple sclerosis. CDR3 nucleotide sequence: TGCAGCGTTGACAAACTGCTTATGAACACTGAAGCTTTCTTT. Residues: CSVDKLLMNTEAFF.